A single sample is the source of the 26 T cell receptor beta chains below, sequenced in a study of CXCR3-negative and CXCR3-positive naive CD8 T cells. Study-level results: CXCR3-positive naive cells had TRB CDR3s that were more hydrophobic than CXCR3-negative naive cells had.

The TRB cDNA libraries were prepared by 5' RACE with UMI labels. Using the 5' RACE reads, TCRdb records one entry per CDR3 protein without DNA. The listing records 50,000 to 65,000 distinct CDR3 sequences. These receptors' antigens are unknown. Material: naive CXCR3+ CD8+ T cells from blood. The subset: CD45RO-CCR7+CD27+CD95- naive CD8+ T cells expressing CXCR3 (TNR3+). The source of these receptors is a human donor in good health. Some clones in this sample may be carry-over from other donors' samples.

The V call is TRBV28, the J call TRBJ2-7; the TRBD2 assignment by TCRdb is unverifiable without DNA. Germline lookup yields CDR1 MDHEN and CDR2 SYDVKM. The CDR3 spans 14 residues. CDR3 sequence reads: CASSLGSGVGEQYF.

This rearrangement joins TRBV28 to TRBJ2-7; the D call from TCRdb, TRBD1, cannot be confirmed without DNA. The CDR3 is 16 amino acids. CDR1 is MDHEN, CDR2 SYDVKM, per germline. This CDR3 is CASSPLYGTDRYEQYF.

The chain combines TRBV13 with TRBJ2-3. Germline loops: CDR1 PRHDT, CDR2 FYEKMQ (reference sequence). The CDR3 totals 13 residues. CDR3 protein: CASSSRVTDTQYF.

The V and J genes are TRBV9 and TRBJ2-7; as DNA is missing, the TRBD2 call by TCRdb cannot be tested. From germline, CDR1 is SGDLS and CDR2 YYNGEE. The CDR3 is 15 residues long. The CDR3 spells CASSRTSGGAHEQYF.

J is TRBJ2-2 and V is TRBV14. The germline CDR1 and CDR2 sequences are SGHDN and FVKESK. This CDR3 region has 16 residues. CDR3 amino acids: CASSQDPLANAGELFF.

V gene TRBV20-1 combines with J gene TRBJ2-1. Germline assignment: CDR1 DFQATT and CDR2 SNEGSKA (reference sequence). CDR3 length: 15 amino acids. The CDR3 region is CSAREVGAPYNEQFF.

The chain joins TRBV4-3 to TRBJ2-1; the D gene TCRdb calls, TRBD1, cannot be checked with no DNA. This CDR3 has 15 residues. CDR1 and CDR2 (germline): LGHNA, YSLEER. The CDR3 spells CASSQGQGPGNEQFF.

The rearrangement uses TRBV25-1 and TRBJ1-1. CDR3 length equals 15 residues. CDR1 MGHDK and CDR2 SYGVNS come from the germline V gene. CDR3 amino acids: CASSEFSSQNTEAFF.

V gene TRBV7-3 combines with J gene TRBJ2-5; the D call of TRBD2 rests on TCRdb alone, since no DNA is present to check it. CDR1 and CDR2 from the germline V gene are SGHTA and FQGTGA. The CDR3 is made up of 19 amino acids. CDR3 loop: CASSLPREVPSGVAETQYF.

This chain joins TRBV23-1 and TRBJ2-7; the TRBD1 assignment by TCRdb is unverifiable without DNA. TRBV23-1 is an ORF, with its function uncertain. The CDR3 runs 15 residues. CDR3 residues: CASSQSKGGDYEQYF.

The rearrangement uses TRBV4-3 and TRBJ1-1. This CDR3 region has 15 residues. Germline lookup yields CDR1 LGHNA and CDR2 YSLEER. CDR3 sequence: CASSQVGASNTEAFF.

The chain employs TRBV29-1 and TRBJ2-1; without DNA, the TCRdb call of TRBD1 cannot be checked. Germline-derived CDR1 and CDR2 are SQVTM and ANQGSEA. This CDR3 is built from 12 residues. CDR3 amino acids: CSVQGRANEQFF.

This chain uses TRBV3-1 with TRBJ2-5; checking the TCRdb D call of TRBD1 is not possible without DNA. Germline lookup yields CDR1 LGHDT and CDR2 YNNKEL (reference sequence). This CDR3 comprises 13 residues. The chain's CDR3 is CASSETGYQAQYF.

The V call is TRBV20-1, the J call TRBJ1-1; TCRdb reports TRBD1, a call that lacks DNA to check it against. This CDR3 region has 15 residues. Germline V gene lookup returns CDR1 DFQATT and CDR2 SNEGSKA (reference sequence). The CDR3 spells CSARGVGGGDTEAFF.

The chain uses TRBV6-5 and TRBJ1-1; the TCRdb D gene call, TRBD1, has no DNA to confirm it. From germline, CDR1 is MNHEY and CDR2 SVGAGI. CDR3 size: 13 residues. CDR3 residues: CASSPGTGTEAFF.

CDR3 region: CASSDIGRTGELFF. The chain is built from TRBV6-4 and TRBJ2-2; TCRdb gives TRBD2 as the D gene, but with no DNA this cannot be confirmed. The germline V gene encodes CDR1 MRHNA and CDR2 SNTAGT. The CDR3 has 14 residues.

The chain recombines TRBV7-9 with TRBJ2-7; TCRdb's D call of TRBD1 is untestable without DNA. There are 15 residues in the CDR3. CDR1 SEHNR and CDR2 FQNEAQ come from the germline V gene (reference sequence). The CDR3 sequence: CASSENRDLSYEQYF. The full variable domain, completed using reference TRBV7-9 and TRBJ2-7, is DTGVSQNPRHKITKRGQNVTFRCDPISEHNRLYWYRQTLGQGPEFLTYFQNEAQLEKSRLLSDRFSAERPKGSFSTLEIQRTEQGDSAMYLCASSENRDLSYEQYFGPGTRLTVT.

This chain joins TRBV28 and TRBJ2-7; TCRdb picks TRBD1, but there is no DNA to check that call. This CDR3 is built from 15 residues. Looked up from germline, CDR1 is MDHEN and CDR2 is SYDVKM. The CDR3 sequence: CASRDTGTPSYEQYF.

The chain carries TRBV29-1 and TRBJ2-1. This CDR3 comprises 11 residues. The germline CDR1 and CDR2 sequences are SQVTM and ANQGSEA. The CDR3 region is CSVTENNEQFF.

The gene calls are TRBV7-9 and TRBJ2-1; lacking DNA, the TRBD1 call made by TCRdb goes unchecked. From germline, CDR1 is SEHNR and CDR2 FQNEAQ (reference sequence). CDR3 size: 12 residues. CDR3 region: CASSSQGGEQFF. Drawing the rest from reference TRBV7-9 and TRBJ2-1, the complete variable domain is DTGVSQNPRHKITKRGQNVTFRCDPISEHNRLYWYRQTLGQGPEFLTYFQNEAQLEKSRLLSDRFSAERPKGSFSTLEIQRTEQGDSAMYLCASSSQGGEQFFGPGTRLTVL.

The V gene is TRBV4-2, the J gene TRBJ2-1; checking the TCRdb D call of TRBD1 is not possible without DNA. The CDR3 is 16 amino acids. From germline, CDR1 is LGHNA and CDR2 YNFKEQ. Here the CDR3 reads CASSQDRGVSYNEQFF.

The chain links TRBV7-6 to TRBJ2-7; TCRdb designates TRBD1, a call that cannot be tested without DNA. The CDR3 is 14 residues long. The germline gives CDR1 SGHVS, CDR2 FNYEAQ. CDR3 protein: CASSPIGTEHEQYF.

This chain connects TRBV5-1 to TRBJ2-7; TCRdb's D gene call, TRBD2, goes unchecked for lack of DNA. Germline assignment: CDR1 SGHRS and CDR2 YFSETQ. The length of the CDR3 is 15 residues. The CDR3 region is CASSFTAGGSYEQYF. Full variable domain (rest looked up from reference TRBV5-1 and TRBJ2-7): KAGVTQTPRYLIKTRGQQVTLSCSPISGHRSVSWYQQTPGQGLQFLFEYFSETQRNKGNFPGRFSGRQFSNSRSEMNVSTLELGDSALYLCASSFTAGGSYEQYFGPGTRLTVT.

This chain links TRBV25-1 with TRBJ2-5; the D gene TCRdb calls, TRBD2, cannot be checked with no DNA. CDR1 is MGHDK, CDR2 SYGVNS, per germline. The CDR3 has 13 amino acids. The CDR3 sequence is CASSAGAQETQYF.

The CDR3 reads CASSSGTENEKLFF. The chain couples TRBV6-2 or TRBV6-3 to TRBJ1-4; TCRdb names TRBD1, which stays unverified in the absence of DNA. The CDR3 sequence is 14 residues long. CDR1 is MNHEY, CDR2 SVGEGT, per germline.

V and J are TRBV4-2 and TRBJ1-6; TCRdb's D gene call, TRBD1, goes unchecked for lack of DNA. The length of the CDR3 is 18 residues. Germline V gene data show CDR1 as LGHNA and CDR2 as YNFKEQ. The CDR3 protein is CASSAAGTVKNYNSPLHF.